Below, 15 T cell receptor beta chains from the same sample are listed, as sequenced in a study of blood T cell repertoires in COVID-19. Sequencing used immunoSEQ multiplex PCR; TCRdb keeps in-frame clones, though not all of them. The sample carries a few hundred thousand clones, about nine tenths recorded once. The sequencing input was PBMCs or T cells enriched from blood (not recorded which). The receptors come from a woman aged 40 to 50 who had been exposed to COVID-19.

The V gene is TRBV30, the J gene TRBJ2-7; 14 bases are shared with TRBD2. Trimming removed 2 bases from V and 6 bases from J; junction bases left unmatched: 9. Germline CDR1 and CDR2: GTSNPN and SVGIG (reference sequence). The CDR3 sequence is 16 residues long. CDR3 region: CAWSLWTSGRFGEQYF. The CDR3 DNA sequence: TGTGCCTGGAGTCTATGGACTAGCGGGAGGTTTGGCGAGCAGTACTTC.

As DNA, the CDR3 is TGTGCCAGCAGCCCCCGACAGGGGAATAATGAAAAACTGTTTTTT. This translates into CASSPRQGNNEKLFF. The chain has TRBV7-9 and TRBJ1-4; TRBD1 matches 8 bases. This CDR3 is built from 15 residues. J was trimmed by 4 bases and V by 5 bases; bases with no gene match: 6. Germline lookup yields CDR1 SEHNR and CDR2 FQNEAQ (reference sequence). Looking up the rest from reference TRBV7-9 and TRBJ1-4 gives the full variable domain: DTGVSQNPRHKITKRGQNVTFRCDPISEHNRLYWYRQTLGQGPEFLTYFQNEAQLEKSRLLSDRFSAERPKGSFSTLEIQRTEQGDSAMYLCASSPRQGNNEKLFFGSGTQLSVL.

V and J are TRBV11-3 and TRBJ1-1; D gene unclear. Germline V CDR1 and CDR2: SGHNT, YENEEA. Trimming shortened V by 3 bases and J by 7 bases, and 12 bases separated the two germline ends. The CDR3 covers 13 residues. The DNA for the CDR3 is TGTGCCAGCAGCTTCAGGAACGTGGGTGAAGCTTTCTTT. It yields the protein CASSFRNVGEAFF.

Note on this clone: One end of the junction fails to match germline, which may point to a read error. The V and J genes are TRBV7-7 and TRBJ2-2; 9 nucleotides align to TRBD2. The CDR3 runs 16 residues. Looked up from germline, CDR1 is SSHAT and CDR2 is FNYEAQ (reference sequence). The CDR3 reads CASSLQAGGNTGELFF. Written as DNA, the CDR3 is TGTGCTAGCAGCTTACAAGCGGGGGGTAACACCGGGGAGCTGTTTTTT.

The V call is TRBV6-5, the J call TRBJ1-5, with no clear D. The CDR3 is made up of 14 amino acids. The V end was cut by 6 bases, the J end by 6 bases, with 15 bases between. Germline V gene lookup returns CDR1 MNHEY and CDR2 SVGAGI. The CDR3 nucleotides read TGTGCCAGCAGAGACTTGGAGGTGCGTCAGCCCCAGCATTTT. Encoded protein: CASRDLEVRQPQHF.

V is TRBV7-2 and J is TRBJ1-1; no reliable D call. Germline loops: CDR1 SGHTA, CDR2 FQGNSA. Trimming pared 4 bases from V and 0 bases from J, leaving 9 bases between. The CDR3 consists of 14 residues. CDR3 protein: CASSSQALNTEAFF. Written as DNA, the CDR3 is TGTGCCAGCAGCTCTCAAGCCTTGAACACTGAAGCTTTCTTT.

The J gene is TRBJ2-3, the V gene TRBV2, with TRBD1 as a possible D gene (5 bases). The CDR3 length is 17 residues. V lost 8 bases, J lost 4 bases, and 25 bases lay in between. CDR1 and CDR2 (germline): SNHLY, FYNNEI. This CDR3 is CASPSAHRTSRADTQYF. The CDR3 DNA follows: TGTGCCAGCCCCTCAGCACACAGGACCTCACGCGCAGATACGCAGTATTTT.

The V gene is TRBV30, the J gene TRBJ1-2; no definite D call. The CDR3 length is 14 residues. V dropped 1 base and J dropped 8 bases, with 17 bases sitting between them. Germline CDR1 reads GTSNPN; CDR2 reads SVGIG (reference sequence). In nucleotides, the CDR3 is TGTGCCTGGAGTGCTGGGAGAGGAGTGCGGGGCTACACCTTC. It encodes CAWSAGRGVRGYTF.

This clone came up once. This sequence joins TRBV5-1 and TRBJ1-1; D might be TRBD1 (6 bases). The CDR3 is made up of 15 amino acids. Trimming removed 3 bases from V and 3 bases from J, with 15 bases in between. Germline V gene lookup returns CDR1 SGHRS and CDR2 YFSETQ. The CDR3 spells CASSSKGGAHTEAFF. CDR3 DNA sequence: TGCGCCAGCAGCTCTAAAGGGGGAGCGCACACTGAAGCTTTCTTT.

J is TRBJ1-2 and V is TRBV5-1; D gene uncertain. Germline V gene lookup returns CDR1 SGHRS and CDR2 YFSETQ. V lost 1 base and J 1 base, leaving 14 bases between the germline ends. The CDR3 has 16 residues. For the CDR3, the DNA is TGCGCCAGCAGCTTGCGGTTACCTTCAAATAACTATGGCTACACCTTC. As protein: CASSLRLPSNNYGYTF.

This chain links TRBV11-3 with TRBJ2-5, with TRBD2 identical over 8 bases. V was clipped by 5 bases and J by 1 base; unmatched bases: 18. The CDR3 runs 19 residues. Germline V gene lookup returns CDR1 SGHNT and CDR2 YENEEA. The CDR3 is CASSPSKPAGGWVQETQYF. CDR3 bases: TGTGCCAGCAGCCCCTCCAAACCGGCGGGAGGATGGGTCCAAGAGACCCAGTACTTC.

V is TRBV5-1 and J is TRBJ2-5; the match to TRBD2 covers 8 bases. The CDR3 consists of 15 residues. CDR1 is SGHRS and CDR2 is YFSETQ in the germline V gene. J was trimmed by 1 base and V by 2 bases; bases with no gene match: 4. CDR3 loop: CASSLLAGPQETQYF. CDR3 DNA sequence: TGCGCCAGCAGCTTATTAGCGGGGCCCCAAGAGACCCAGTACTTC.

The CDR3 DNA follows: TGTGCCAGCAGCCGAGCCCCGGACACCGGGGAGCTGTTTTTT. Encoded protein: CASSRAPDTGELFF. This sequence joins TRBV13 and TRBJ2-2; unclear D gene. Germline CDR1 is PRHDT and CDR2 is FYEKMQ (reference sequence). The ends were cut back, 5 bases at V and 3 bases at J, with 10 bases in the middle. This CDR3 comprises 14 residues.

The rearrangement links TRBV19 to TRBJ1-4; TRBD1 matches 7 bases. Germline CDR1 and CDR2: LNHDA and SQIVND (reference sequence). The CDR3 is made up of 15 amino acids. J was trimmed by 7 bases and V by 5 bases; bases with no gene match: 10. The CDR3 protein is CASSPRGELGEKLFF. Here the CDR3 DNA reads TGTGCCAGTAGTCCCAGGGGGGAATTGGGTGAAAAACTGTTTTTT.

The chain recombines TRBV11-2 with TRBJ2-1; 12 nucleotides line up with TRBD1. Trimming took 4 bases from V and 7 from J; bases not matched to a gene: 14. This CDR3 has 18 residues. Germline V lookup: CDR1 SGHAT, CDR2 FQNNGV. The chain's CDR3 is CASSSFPGQGAASNEQFF. As DNA, the CDR3 is TGTGCCAGCAGCTCCTTCCCGGGACAGGGGGCGGCTTCTAATGAGCAGTTCTTC.